Below, 17 T cell receptor beta chains from the same sample are listed, as sequenced in a study of T cells in Graves' hyperthyroidism and ophthalmopathy. RNA transcripts gave rise to amplified TCR beta CDR3 regions. First-round RT-PCR with HTBI primers amplified the TCR CDR3 region. One entry per CDR3 protein, called by TCRdb with MiXCR from the multiplex PCR reads. The table has 600,000 or so distinct CDR3 sequences, roughly 15% seen once; the top ten hold 12%. The sequencing sample was made of blood. These receptors all stem from a woman in her forties or fifties with Graves' ophthalmopathy.

The V and J genes are TRBV14 and TRBJ2-1; tentative D call: TRBD1 (5 bases). CDR3 size: 13 residues. Trimming stripped 0 bases from V and 10 bases from J, with 10 bases between. Germline CDR1 and CDR2: SGHDN and FVKESK. Here the CDR3 DNA reads TGTGCCAGCAGCCAAGAGGGGCTCAAAGAGCAGTTCTTC. This codes for CASSQEGLKEQFF.

The chain recombines TRBV7-2 with TRBJ2-4, with 7 nucleotides matching TRBD2. This CDR3 region has 17 residues. The junction had 10 bases not matched to a gene; V was cut back by 5 bases and J by 0 bases. Germline CDR1 and CDR2: SGHTA and FQGNSA. The CDR3 DNA is TGTGCCAGCAGCCCTAGTAGGTTAGCGGGAGCCAAAAACATTCAGTACTTC. It codes for CASSPSRLAGAKNIQYF.

The chain uses TRBV19 and TRBJ1-4; 8 nucleotides line up with TRBD1. V was pared by 4 bases and J by 2 bases, with 12 bases of the junction left unmatched. CDR1 is LNHDA, CDR2 SQIVND, per germline (reference sequence). This CDR3 has 18 residues. CDR3 sequence (DNA): TGTGCCAGTAGTAGGACAGGGCTATGGAGGACGACTAATGAAAAACTGTTTTTT. This encodes CASSRTGLWRTTNEKLFF.

This clonotype was observed at least ten times. This chain links TRBV28 with TRBJ2-1; D unresolved. V lost 0 bases to trimming and J lost 8 bases, with 2 bases between them. There are 11 residues in the CDR3. CDR1 is MDHEN and CDR2 is SYDVKM in the germline V gene. The CDR3, as DNA: TGTGCCAGCAGTTTATGGGATGAGCAGTTCTTC. Its protein is CASSLWDEQFF.

In its sample, this clonotype was seen a few times. The V and J genes are TRBV10-3 and TRBJ2-2; no reliable D call. Trimming shortened V by 8 bases and J by 5 bases, and 9 bases separated the two germline ends. The CDR3 runs 12 residues. CDR1 is ENHRY and CDR2 is SYGVKD in the germline V gene. The CDR3 DNA reads TGTGCCATCGCTGACGGGACCGGGGAGCTGTTTTTT. This codes for CAIADGTGELFF.

This clonotype has ten or more counts. This chain links TRBV5-4 with TRBJ2-7; the D call may be TRBD1 or TRBD2 (6 bases each). The CDR3 totals 15 residues. Trimming shortened V by 0 bases and J by 4 bases, and 14 bases separated the two germline ends. Germline V gene data show CDR1 as SGHNT and CDR2 as YYREEE (reference sequence). For the CDR3, the DNA is TGTGCCAGCAGCTTGGCCGGGGGCTACCCTTACGAGCAGTACTTC. It translates to CASSLAGGYPYEQYF.

This clonotype was counted ten times or more. This sequence joins TRBV30 and TRBJ2-7, with 16 bases lining up with TRBD2. Germline trimming cut 4 bases from V and 5 bases from J; bases unmatched to any gene: 5. CDR1 is GTSNPN, CDR2 SVGIG, per germline (reference sequence). CDR3 length: 15 residues. The CDR3 loop is CAWTKGLAGGNEQYF. Written as DNA, the CDR3 is TGTGCCTGGACCAAGGGACTAGCGGGAGGGAACGAGCAGTACTTC.

This chain uses TRBV6-1 with TRBJ2-7, with TRBD2 identical over 7 bases. The CDR3 contains 16 residues. Germline assignment: CDR1 MNHNS and CDR2 SASEGT. Trimming cost V 0 bases and J 6 bases; bases outside gene matches: 11. CDR3 in DNA: TGTGCCAGCAGTGAAGCCTGGACTAGATTAGGAGGCGAGCAGTACTTC. Translated, it gives CASSEAWTRLGGEQYF.

In its sample, this clonotype was seen many times. J is TRBJ2-3 and V is TRBV30; 7 nucleotides agree with TRBD2. Germline loops: CDR1 GTSNPN, CDR2 SVGIG (reference sequence). The CDR3 has 12 amino acids. V gave up 3 bases and J gave up 4 bases; unmatched junction bases: 1. CDR3 protein: CAWSRGADTQYF. CDR3 coding DNA: TGTGCCTGGAGCCGGGGGGCAGATACGCAGTATTTT.

This clonotype was picked up many times. The chain couples TRBV27 to TRBJ2-7; D is unresolved. Germline CDR1 is MNHEY and CDR2 is SMNVEV (reference sequence). The CDR3 length is 14 residues. V lost 2 bases, J lost 2 bases, and 10 bases lay in between. CDR3 coding DNA: TGTGCCAGCAGTTTAGGGGTAGGCGCCTACGAGCAGTACTTC. Protein product: CASSLGVGAYEQYF.

The chain is built from TRBV2 and TRBJ1-5; D uncertain. Germline V CDR1 and CDR2: SNHLY, FYNNEI. Trimming removed 10 bases at V and 1 base at J, with 17 bases between. The CDR3 consists of 15 residues. The CDR3 nucleotides read TGTGCCACCAAAGTAGGTACCAGGAGCAATCAGCCCCAGCATTTT. It yields the protein CATKVGTRSNQPQHF.

The J gene is TRBJ2-7, the V gene TRBV14; TRBD2 is a possible D gene (5 bases). In germline, CDR1 is SGHDN, CDR2 FVKESK. The CDR3 has 18 residues. V was pared by 0 bases and J by 0 bases, with 18 bases between. This CDR3 is CASSQDLLTGLSSYEQYF. CDR3 nucleotide sequence: TGTGCCAGCAGCCAAGATCTCCTTACCGGACTCAGCTCCTACGAGCAGTACTTC.

This rearrangement joins TRBV20-1 to TRBJ2-5, with TRBD2 identical over 7 bases. The CDR3 covers 14 residues. The V gene end was trimmed by 0 bases and the J gene end by 0 bases; junction bases not matched to a gene: 1. The germline V gene has CDR1 DFQATT and CDR2 SNEGSKA (reference sequence). The CDR3 is CSARDGRDQETQYF. The CDR3 coding sequence is TGCAGTGCTAGAGATGGGAGGGACCAAGAGACCCAGTACTTC.

In DNA, the CDR3 is TGTGCCAGCAGCTTAGCGTGGACAGCCGGGGTCGAGCAGTACTTC. Translated: CASSLAWTAGVEQYF. This rearrangement joins TRBV7-8 to TRBJ2-7; perhaps TRBD1 as D (6 bases). The CDR3 consists of 15 residues. Germline CDR1 and CDR2: SGHVS and FQNEAQ. The germline V and J ends were trimmed by 0 bases and 6 bases, with 15 bases remaining between them.

This clonotype was observed many times. The rearrangement joins TRBV30 to TRBJ2-5; D may be TRBD2 (6 bases). V was pared by 2 bases and J by 5 bases, with 18 bases between. This CDR3 region has 15 residues. CDR1 and CDR2 (germline): GTSNPN, SVGIG (reference sequence). The CDR3 sequence is CAWSITPGVGETQYF. The CDR3 DNA follows: TGTGCCTGGAGTATTACGCCGGGAGTCGGGGAGACCCAGTACTTC.

This clonotype was counted between two and nine times. The germline gene is not matched at one end of the junction; a read error may be the cause. The gene calls are TRBV5-1 and TRBJ2-2; a possible D gene is TRBD1 (6 bases). The CDR3 is made up of 17 amino acids. Germline CDR1 and CDR2: SGHRS and YFSETQ. CDR3 DNA: TGTGCCAGCAGCTTGCCCGTTGAGGGGGTGGGCACCGGGGAGCTGTTTTTT. This encodes CASSLPVEGVGTGELFF.

In its sample, this clonotype was seen many times. The V and J genes are TRBV6-2 or TRBV6-3 and TRBJ1-6; D call uncertain. CDR3 size: 18 residues. CDR1 MNHEY and CDR2 SVGEGT come from the germline V gene. With 0 bases removed from V and 4 bases from J, the gap between germline ends came to 16 bases. This chain's CDR3 is CASSYSISGIGYNSPLHF. The CDR3 nucleotides read TGTGCCAGCAGTTACTCGATTTCCGGGATCGGATATAATTCACCCCTCCACTTT.